One and the same sample provided the 19 T cell receptor beta chains below, sequenced in a study of blood T cell repertoires in COVID-19. The table came from immunoSEQ multiplex PCR; TCRdb's copy has only in-frame clones and leaves some out. This table holds 200,000 or so clones, about 80% found once. Material for sequencing was peripheral blood. These receptors all stem from a woman aged 30 to 39 who had recovered from COVID-19.

This clone has just one count. The rearrangement uses TRBV5-4 and TRBJ2-5; possibly TRBD2 for D (6 bases). V lost 4 bases to trimming and J lost 2 bases, with 12 bases between them. Germline-derived CDR1 and CDR2 are SGHNT and YYREEE (reference sequence). The CDR3 is 14 amino acids. In DNA form, the CDR3 reads TGTGCCAGCAGCCCCCGGACTAATCAAGAGACCCAGTACTTC. This codes for CASSPRTNQETQYF.

The CDR3 region is CASSRPGQLRTDTQYF. The CDR3 DNA follows: TGTGCCAGCAGCCGACCCGGACAGTTACGCACAGATACGCAGTATTTT. J is TRBJ2-3 and V is TRBV3-1 (or the pseudogene TRBV3-2), with D maybe TRBD1 (6 bases). Looked up from germline, CDR1 is LGHDT and CDR2 is YNNKEL (reference sequence). CDR3 length: 16 residues. V dropped 4 bases and J dropped 1 base, with 15 bases sitting between them.

This sequence joins TRBV9 and TRBJ2-7, with a weak D call TRBD2 (5 bases). The CDR3 loop spans 14 amino acids. V dropped 0 bases and J dropped 0 bases, with 7 bases sitting between them. Germline-derived CDR1 and CDR2 are SGDLS and YYNGEE. The CDR3 protein is CASSVGRVSYEQYF. Written as DNA, the CDR3 is TGTGCCAGCAGCGTAGGGCGGGTCTCCTACGAGCAGTACTTC.

In its sample, this clone was seen many times. V and J are TRBV10-1 and TRBJ2-7; D not resolved. The CDR3 is 12 residues long. CDR1 and CDR2 (germline): WNHNN, SYGVQD (reference sequence). V was trimmed by 1 base and J by 6 bases, leaving 7 bases between them. CDR3 sequence reads: CASSEYLGEQYF. DNA for the CDR3: TGCGCCAGCAGTGAGTATCTCGGCGAGCAGTACTTC.

This CDR3 is CASSKDGRAGAFF. In DNA form, the CDR3 reads TGTGCCAGCAGCAAAGATGGGAGGGCAGGAGCTTTCTTT. The chain carries TRBV21-1 and TRBJ1-1. TRBV21-1 is given as a pseudogene. The CDR3 is made up of 13 amino acids.

This clone was counted only a few times. The chain employs TRBV7-9 and TRBJ1-2; D ambiguous. Per the germline V gene, CDR1 is SEHNR and CDR2 is FQNEAQ (reference sequence). CDR3 length: 14 amino acids. Trimming left V 3 bases short and J 5 bases short, with 13 bases between. For the CDR3, the DNA is TGTGCCAGCAGCTTCACGGTAGCTACTTATGGCTACACCTTC. Its protein product is CASSFTVATYGYTF.

This chain links TRBV20-1 with TRBJ2-7; 7 bases map to TRBD1. Germline loops: CDR1 DFQATT, CDR2 SNEGSKA (reference sequence). The CDR3 is made up of 11 amino acids. CDR3 nucleotide sequence: TGCAGCGGACAGGTGGCGTACGAGCAGTACTTC. Protein sequence: CSGQVAYEQYF.

V usage is TRBV6-2 or TRBV6-3 and J usage is TRBJ2-5; TRBD2 is a possible D gene (6 bases). Germline V gives CDR1 MNHEY, CDR2 SVGEGT. This CDR3 has 13 residues. V lost 2 bases, J lost 5 bases, and 9 bases lay in between. CDR3 DNA: TGTGCCAGCAGTTACGGAGGGGTTGAGACCCAGTACTTC. This codes for CASSYGGVETQYF.

The rearrangement joins TRBV28 to TRBJ2-5, with D hard to call. The V end lost 2 bases, the J end lost 4 bases, and 17 bases lay between the germline ends. The germline CDR1 and CDR2 sequences are MDHEN and SYDVKM. The CDR3 has 16 amino acids. CDR3 DNA: TGTGCCAGCAGTTTAGGAGCGACTGGTCCGGGAGAGACCCAGTACTTC. It is translated as CASSLGATGPGETQYF.

The J gene is TRBJ2-5, the V gene TRBV7-3, with 7 bases matching TRBD1. The CDR3 loop spans 14 amino acids. The junction had 3 bases not matched to a gene; V was cut back by 4 bases and J by 1 base. Per germline, CDR1 SGHTA and CDR2 FQGTGA. This chain's CDR3 is CASSSGQPQETQYF. CDR3 in DNA: TGTGCCAGCAGCTCGGGACAGCCCCAAGAGACCCAGTACTTC.

This rearrangement joins TRBV6-1 to TRBJ2-3, with TRBD1 matching 7 bases. The germline gives CDR1 MNHNS, CDR2 SASEGT. V gave up 4 bases and J gave up 0 bases; unmatched junction bases: 10. The CDR3 consists of 17 residues. This CDR3 is CASSVRTGKPSTDTQYF. The CDR3 DNA is TGTGCCAGCAGTGTCAGGACAGGCAAACCTAGCACAGATACGCAGTATTTT.

The chain recombines TRBV5-1 with TRBJ1-1, with a tentative D call TRBD1 (6 bases). Trimming removed 3 bases from V and 3 bases from J, with 15 bases in between. The germline V gene has CDR1 SGHRS and CDR2 YFSETQ. There are 15 residues in the CDR3. The CDR3 is CASSSTGTMDTEAFF. The CDR3 bases are TGCGCCAGCAGCTCCACAGGGACCATGGACACTGAAGCTTTCTTT.

This clone was observed once. The sample holds other DNA sequences that translate to the same CDR3. This chain uses TRBV19 with TRBJ2-7; 7 nucleotides agree with TRBD1. J lost 6 bases, V lost 4 bases, and 0 bases had no gene match. Germline lookup yields CDR1 LNHDA and CDR2 SQIVND (reference sequence). This CDR3 comprises 11 residues. The CDR3 DNA is TGTGCCAGTAGTAACAGGGGCGAGCAGTACTTC. Translation gives CASSNRGEQYF.

The V gene is TRBV9, the J gene TRBJ2-5; 7 bases match TRBD2. There are 17 residues in the CDR3. Unmatched junction bases numbered 13, after V lost 0 bases and J lost 5 bases. From germline, CDR1 is SGDLS and CDR2 YYNGEE. CDR3: CASSVGYRGRAGETQYF. The DNA of the CDR3 is TGTGCCAGCAGCGTAGGCTATCGGGGGAGGGCCGGGGAGACCCAGTACTTC. Variable domain in full (rest from reference TRBV9 and TRBJ2-5): DSGVTQTPKHLITATGQRVTLRCSPRSGDLSVYWYQQSLDQGLQFLIQYYNGEERAKGNILERFSAQQFPDLHSELNLSSLELGDSALYFCASSVGYRGRAGETQYFGPGTRLLVL.

The count of this clone is one. The V and J genes are TRBV30 and TRBJ1-2; D possibly corresponds to TRBD1 (6 bases). Trimming stripped 4 bases from V and 8 bases from J, with 23 bases between. CDR3 length: 15 amino acids. Germline V gene sequence: CDR1 GTSNPN, CDR2 SVGIG (reference sequence). CDR3 amino acids: CAWIGAGVFSGGYTF. CDR3 bases: TGTGCCTGGATAGGGGCAGGGGTATTCTCCGGCGGCTACACCTTC. The variable domain in full, completed from reference TRBV30 and TRBJ1-2, reads SQTIHQWPATLVQPVGSPLSLECTVEGTSNPNLYWYRQAAGRGLQLLFYSVGIGQISSEVPQNLSASRPQDRQFILSSKKLLLSDSGFYLCAWIGAGVFSGGYTFGSGTRLTVV.

The rearrangement uses TRBV7-3 and TRBJ2-1; TRBD2 matches at 7 bases. This CDR3 is 15 amino acids long. V lost 5 bases to trimming and J lost 6 bases; unmatched junction nucleotides: 10. CDR1 SGHTA and CDR2 FQGTGA come from the germline V gene. The CDR3 reads CASSPLAAFTNEQFF. DNA for the CDR3: TGTGCCAGCAGCCCTCTAGCGGCCTTCACCAATGAGCAGTTCTTC.

The rearrangement joins TRBV5-1 to TRBJ2-1; D not certain. This CDR3 spans 14 amino acids. Germline CDR1 reads SGHRS; CDR2 reads YFSETQ. Trimming cost V 0 bases and J 9 bases, with 13 bases left between them. The CDR3 spells CASSLAGISVEQFF. The CDR3 bases are TGCGCCAGCAGCTTGGCCGGTATCAGCGTTGAGCAGTTCTTC.

In this sample, this clone turned up many times. The chain is built from TRBV30 and TRBJ2-7; a weak D match, TRBD2 (7 bases). V dropped 0 bases and J dropped 4 bases, with 10 bases sitting between them. The CDR3 loop spans 13 amino acids. CDR1 GTSNPN and CDR2 SVGIG come from the germline V gene (reference sequence). Written as DNA, the CDR3 is TGTGCCTGGAGTGTGGGGGGGGCTTACGAGCAGTACTTC. Its translation is CAWSVGGAYEQYF.

The rearrangement joins TRBV28 to TRBJ1-1; maybe TRBD1 (5 bases). CDR1 MDHEN and CDR2 SYDVKM come from the germline V gene. The CDR3 contains 13 residues. The V gene lost 6 bases and the J gene lost 4 bases, with 12 bases spanning the gap. CDR3 in amino acids: CASRGVGGTEAFF. The CDR3 nucleotides read TGTGCCAGCAGGGGTGTGGGGGGCACTGAAGCTTTCTTT.